A single sample gave rise to the 10 T cell receptor beta chains below, sequenced in a study of T cells in Graves' hyperthyroidism and ophthalmopathy. RNA transcripts served as the template for amplifying TCR beta CDR3 regions. During a first-round RT-PCR of the TCR CDR3, the HTBI primer set was used. MiXCR, run by TCRdb on the multiplex PCR reads, gives a single entry per CDR3 protein. The sample gives approximately 530,000 distinct CDR3 sequences, approximately 20% of which show up once; roughly 47% is in the top ten. The specimen sequenced was blood. These TCRs come from a man aged 40-49 years with Graves' ophthalmopathy.

This clonotype was recorded at least ten times. The J gene is TRBJ2-1, the V gene TRBV2; D is unclear. CDR3 size: 12 residues. In germline, CDR1 is SNHLY, CDR2 FYNNEI. Trimming pared 1 base from V and 11 bases from J, leaving 9 bases between. CDR3 in DNA: TGTGCCAGCAGTGAAGGGGCAGGACAGCAGTTCTTC. Its protein product is CASSEGAGQQFF.

In this sample, this clonotype turned up many times. The chain carries TRBV29-1 and TRBJ1-5, with D unresolved. The CDR3 sequence is 12 residues long. Germline V gene data show CDR1 as SQVTM and CDR2 as ANQGSEA. V lost 4 bases to trimming and J lost 4 bases, with 8 bases between them. The CDR3 region is CSVGGRNQPQHF. The CDR3 bases are TGCAGCGTTGGTGGCCGGAATCAGCCCCAGCATTTT.

In its sample, this clonotype was seen a few times. V usage is TRBV4-2 and J usage is TRBJ2-3; the match to TRBD2 covers 9 bases. The junction had 4 bases not matched to a gene; V was cut back by 1 base and J by 5 bases. The CDR3 consists of 15 residues. Per the germline V gene, CDR1 is LGHNA and CDR2 is YNFKEQ. CDR3 sequence reads: CASSQASSGKDTQYF. The CDR3 nucleotides read TGTGCCAGCAGCCAAGCGTCTAGCGGGAAAGATACGCAGTATTTT.

This clonotype appeared a few times. The chain carries TRBV6-1 and TRBJ1-2, with D maybe TRBD1 (5 bases). Germline V lookup: CDR1 MNHNS, CDR2 SASEGT. This CDR3 is built from 14 residues. V shed 6 bases and J shed 6 bases, with 17 bases lying between them. This chain's CDR3 is CASSSVWGEHGYTF. DNA of the CDR3: TGTGCCAGCAGCAGCGTTTGGGGGGAGCATGGCTACACCTTC.

About this clonotype itself: A much larger clone is a single base away; this may be a read error. The final CDR3 position lacks the conserved phenylalanine or tryptophan, pointing to a likely read error. The chain combines TRBV30 with TRBJ2-6; the D gene is possibly TRBD1 (5 bases). The CDR3 spans 15 residues. Between the trimmed V and J ends, which lost 2 bases and 3 bases, there was a span of 11 bases. CDR1 and CDR2 (germline): GTSNPN, SVGIG (reference sequence). CDR3 amino acids: CAWSYRLGGANVLTS. The CDR3 region has the DNA TGTGCCTGGAGTTACAGGCTTGGTGGGGCCAACGTCCTGACTTCC.

This clonotype was picked up many times. This sequence joins TRBV6-2 or TRBV6-3 and TRBJ1-1, with D uncertain. Trimming removed 2 bases from V and 4 bases from J, with 14 bases in between. Germline V gene data show CDR1 as MNHEY and CDR2 as SVGEGT. This CDR3 is 15 amino acids long. CDR3 in DNA: TGTGCCAGCAGTTACAATCCGGGGTTGAGCACTGAAGCTTTCTTT. Protein: CASSYNPGLSTEAFF.

This clonotype was seen a handful of times. The CDR3 nucleotides are TGCAGCGTTGGGGGGACGGGCATTTACAATGAGCAGTTCTTC. This codes for CSVGGTGIYNEQFF. This rearrangement joins TRBV29-1 to TRBJ2-1; D might be TRBD1 or TRBD2, each matching 5 bases. The V gene lost 4 bases and the J gene lost 4 bases, with 14 bases spanning the gap. Looked up from germline, CDR1 is SQVTM and CDR2 is ANQGSEA. This CDR3 comprises 14 residues.

The chain has TRBV5-6 and TRBJ1-5; D gene unclear. Germline assignment: CDR1 SGHDT and CDR2 YYEEEE. CDR3 length: 14 amino acids. V lost 5 bases and J 6 bases, leaving 15 bases between the germline ends. The CDR3 nucleotides are TGTGCCAGCAGTTCCGGTCGAAAAGTTCAGCCCCAGCATTTT. The encoded protein is CASSSGRKVQPQHF.

The table lists this clonotype with many counts. The chain couples TRBV10-3 to TRBJ2-7; D perhaps matches TRBD2 (5 bases). Germline V gene sequence: CDR1 ENHRY, CDR2 SYGVKD. This CDR3 is built from 12 residues. Trimming stripped 6 bases from V and 3 bases from J, with 9 bases between. CDR3 nucleotides: TGTGCCATCAGGGACTGGCGCTACGAGCAGTACTTC. This gives the protein CAIRDWRYEQYF.

There are many counts of this clonotype. This rearrangement joins TRBV5-5 to TRBJ2-3; TRBD2 matches at 8 bases. Germline CDR1 SGHKS, CDR2 YYEKEE (reference sequence). The CDR3 has 13 amino acids. The V segment lost 4 bases and the J segment 9 bases; nucleotides outside the gene matches: 7. This CDR3 is CASSPGGWETQYF. In DNA, the CDR3 is TGTGCCAGCAGCCCGGGGGGGTGGGAGACGCAGTATTTT.